Below, 6 T cell receptor beta chains from the same sample are listed, as sequenced in a study of T-cell reconstitution after alpha-beta-depleted transplantation in children. The authors prepared the TCRbeta library with unique molecular identifiers. TCRdb re-called the PCR reads with MiXCR, one entry per CDR3 protein. The repertoire holds about a million distinct CDR3 sequences, about 31% seen once, with around 30% in the top ten. The source was PBMCs, mostly from graft donor cells, collected 360 days after TCRalphabeta/CD19-depleted stem cell transplant. These receptors came from a boy under two years old who had a stem cell transplant for SCID, so the T cells may come from the graft donor.

This clonotype has just a few counts. The gene calls are TRBV19 and TRBJ1-5; a weak D match, TRBD1 (5 bases). The V and J ends lost 3 bases and 5 bases respectively, with 14 bases between them. Germline V gene sequence: CDR1 LNHDA, CDR2 SQIVND (reference sequence). There are 15 residues in the CDR3. CDR3 loop: CASSMFGAVHQPQHF. In DNA form, the CDR3 reads TGTGCCAGTAGTATGTTCGGGGCCGTTCATCAGCCCCAGCATTTT.

This clonotype has just one count. One end of the junction fails to match germline, which may point to a read error. The rearrangement uses TRBV7-6 and TRBJ2-7, with 7 positions matching TRBD1. Germline V gives CDR1 SGHVS, CDR2 FNYEAQ. The length of the CDR3 is 13 residues. CDR3 loop: CASSLELTGKRLF. DNA of the CDR3: TGTGCCAGCAGCTTAGAGCTGACAGGGAAGAGGTTGTTC. Based on the CDR3 plus reference TRBV7-6 and TRBJ2-7, the full variable domain is GAGVSQSPRYKVTKRGQDVALRCDPISGHVSLYWYRQALGQGPEFLTYFNYEAQQDKSGLPNDRFSAERPEGSISTLTIQRTEQRDSAMYRCASSLELTGKRLFGPGTRLTVT.

This clonotype has just a few counts. CDR3 protein: CASSSGLAGSKREDEQFF. For the CDR3, the DNA is TGTGCCAGCAGTTCCGGACTAGCGGGGTCTAAAAGAGAGGATGAGCAGTTCTTC. The chain is built from TRBV27 and TRBJ2-1, with 12 positions matching TRBD2. The germline CDR1 and CDR2 sequences are MNHEY and SMNVEV (reference sequence). Trimming took 4 bases from V and 8 from J; bases not matched to a gene: 15. The CDR3 sequence is 18 residues long.

This clonotype was seen a handful of times. The chain uses TRBV18 and TRBJ2-3; no reliable D call. Germline V lookup: CDR1 KGHSH, CDR2 LQKENI. The CDR3 sequence is 18 residues long. Trimming removed 3 bases at V and 5 bases at J, with 24 bases between. CDR3 sequence (DNA): TGTGCCAGCTCACCCACGACGATGGGCCGTGGTGGTAAAGATACGCAGTATTTT. Translating it yields CASSPTTMGRGGKDTQYF. Supplemented by reference TRBV18 and TRBJ2-3, the full variable domain reads NAGVMQNPRHLVRRRGQEARLRCSPMKGHSHVYWYRQLPEEGLKFMVYLQKENIIDESGMPKERFSAEFPKEGPSILRIQQVVRGDSAAYFCASSPTTMGRGGKDTQYFGPGTRLTVL.

This clonotype has just a few counts. This chain links TRBV7-6 with TRBJ1-1; D uncertain. This CDR3 has 15 residues. Germline CDR1 reads SGHVS; CDR2 reads FNYEAQ. Trimming removed 2 bases at V and 0 bases at J, with 10 bases between. The CDR3 reads CASSLSAEMNTEAFF. The CDR3 region has the DNA TGTGCCAGCAGCTTATCTGCAGAAATGAACACTGAAGCTTTCTTT.

This clonotype was detected a few times. The chain uses TRBV7-9 and TRBJ2-3, with 8 bases matching TRBD1. Trimming took 8 bases from V and 3 from J; bases not matched to a gene: 4. The V gene's germline CDR1 is SEHNR and CDR2 FQNEAQ (reference sequence). This CDR3 is 13 amino acids long. DNA for the CDR3: TGTGCCAGCCGGGACAGGTGGACAGATACGCAGTATTTT. Amino acids: CASRDRWTDTQYF.